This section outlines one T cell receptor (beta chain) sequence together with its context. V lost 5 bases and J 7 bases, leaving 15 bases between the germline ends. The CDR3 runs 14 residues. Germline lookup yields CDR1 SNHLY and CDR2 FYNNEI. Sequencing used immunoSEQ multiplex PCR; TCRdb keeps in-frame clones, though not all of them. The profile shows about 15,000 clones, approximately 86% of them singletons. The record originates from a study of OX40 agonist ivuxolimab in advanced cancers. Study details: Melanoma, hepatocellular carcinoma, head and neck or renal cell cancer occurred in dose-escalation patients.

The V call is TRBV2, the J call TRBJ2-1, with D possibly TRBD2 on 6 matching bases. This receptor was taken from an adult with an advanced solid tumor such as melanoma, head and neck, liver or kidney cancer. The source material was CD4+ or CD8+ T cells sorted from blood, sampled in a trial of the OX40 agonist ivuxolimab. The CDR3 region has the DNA TGTGCCAGCAGTATCCGGGGGATCCGGAATGAGCAGTTCTTC. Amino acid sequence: CASSIRGIRNEQFF.